The 30 T cell receptor beta chains listed next were all sequenced from one sample in a study of early T cells in non-severe SARS-CoV-2 infection. TCRdb reprocessed the 5' RACE reads via MiXCR and lists one record per CDR3 protein. The sample shows roughly 18,000 distinct CDR3 sequences, under 7.5% of them seen only once. The sequenced sample was whole blood. These receptor sequences come from an adult who was a healthcare worker with PCR-confirmed SARS-CoV-2 infection or an uninfected control (not recorded which).

This clonotype has a count of ten or more. The rearrangement uses TRBV28 and TRBJ2-2; D gene ambiguous. There are 15 residues in the CDR3. V was pared by 6 bases and J by 1 base, with 12 bases between. CDR1 and CDR2 (germline): MDHEN, SYDVKM. CDR3 region: CASSPASGNTGELFF. The CDR3 DNA is TGTGCCAGCAGCCCTGCCTCCGGGAACACCGGGGAGCTGTTTTTT.

This clonotype was seen repeatedly, ten times or more. V is TRBV20-1 and J is TRBJ2-2; D may match TRBD1 or TRBD2 (5 bases each). Germline CDR1 is DFQATT and CDR2 is SNEGSKA (reference sequence). The CDR3 sequence is 15 residues long. V lost 6 bases to trimming and J lost 6 bases, with 20 bases between them. The CDR3 DNA is TGCAGTGCGACCCCGACGGGCCGGGACGCCGGGGAGCTGTTTTTT. Encoded protein: CSATPTGRDAGELFF.

This clonotype was counted at least ten times. The rearrangement links TRBV6-1 to TRBJ2-2; perhaps TRBD1 as D (5 bases). The CDR3 length is 14 residues. The ends were cut back, 1 base at V and 3 bases at J, with 6 bases in the middle. The germline CDR1 and CDR2 sequences are MNHNS and SASEGT. The CDR3 DNA sequence: TGTGCCAGCAGTGAAGGGACACACACCGGGGAGCTGTTTTTT. Translation gives CASSEGTHTGELFF.

This rearrangement joins TRBV7-2 to TRBJ2-5; TRBD1 agrees at 8 bases. CDR1 SGHTA and CDR2 FQGNSA come from the germline V gene. Trimming removed 1 base from V and 5 bases from J; junction bases left unmatched: 0. This CDR3 contains 13 residues. CDR3 sequence: CASSLGQGETQYF. CDR3 bases: TGTGCCAGCAGCTTAGGACAGGGGGAGACCCAGTACTTC.

This chain links TRBV10-2 with TRBJ1-5, with TRBD1 matching over 8 bases. The CDR3 loop spans 15 amino acids. Germline lookup yields CDR1 WSHSY and CDR2 SAAADI. Trimming removed 4 bases from V and 7 bases from J; junction bases left unmatched: 9. The CDR3 loop is CASSGSRGPEQPQHF. In nucleotides, the CDR3 is TGCGCCAGCAGTGGGTCCAGGGGGCCGGAACAGCCCCAGCATTTT.

This clonotype is medium-sized by share. This chain joins TRBV29-1 and TRBJ2-5; 10 bases line up with TRBD1. Losses at the gene ends were 2 bases for V and 4 bases for J; bases not matched to a gene: 1. Germline CDR1 and CDR2: SQVTM and ANQGSEA. The CDR3 consists of 13 residues. The CDR3: CSVEWDRGETQYF. The CDR3 coding sequence is TGCAGCGTTGAATGGGACAGGGGAGAGACCCAGTACTTC.

This clonotype appeared many times. The rearrangement uses TRBV12-3 or TRBV12-4 and TRBJ2-7; D gene unclear. V lost 3 bases to trimming and J lost 3 bases, with 12 bases between them. The CDR3 runs to 14 residues. The CDR3 bases are TGTGCCAGCAGTTTCCACACGGCCATCTACGAGCAGTACTTC. It is translated as CASSFHTAIYEQYF.

This clonotype was recorded at least ten times. The V call is TRBV3-1, the J call TRBJ2-7; 14 nucleotides agree with TRBD2. Per germline, CDR1 LGHDT and CDR2 YNNKEL (reference sequence). V was pared by 4 bases and J by 4 bases, with 9 bases of the junction left unmatched. This CDR3 has 17 residues. CDR3 in amino acids: CASSPYGTSGRGYEQYF. The DNA of the CDR3 is TGTGCCAGCAGCCCGTACGGGACTAGCGGGAGAGGTTACGAGCAGTACTTC.

The sample holds many counts of this clonotype. The chain joins TRBV2 to TRBJ1-4, with D maybe TRBD1 (6 bases). The V gene's germline CDR1 is SNHLY and CDR2 FYNNEI. This CDR3 contains 14 residues. V was trimmed by 4 bases and J by 5 bases, leaving 11 bases between them. CDR3: CASSGGQMNEKLFF. In nucleotides, the CDR3 is TGTGCCAGCAGTGGGGGGCAGATGAATGAAAAACTGTTTTTT.

This clonotype was seen ten or more times. The chain has TRBV5-4 and TRBJ1-1; D may be TRBD1 (5 bases). Trimming pared 4 bases from V and 5 bases from J, leaving 18 bases between. The germline CDR1 and CDR2 sequences are SGHNT and YYREEE (reference sequence). The CDR3 runs 15 residues. The CDR3 sequence: CASSGQGRRRTEAFF. The DNA for the CDR3 is TGTGCCAGCAGCGGCCAGGGCCGTAGGAGGACTGAAGCTTTCTTT.

The table lists this clonotype with many counts. The rearrangement links TRBV6-5 to TRBJ2-1, with unresolved D. Per the germline V gene, CDR1 is MNHEY and CDR2 is SVGAGI. The CDR3 consists of 11 residues. V was shortened by 6 bases and J by 6 bases, with 6 bases between the two germline ends. The CDR3, as DNA: TGTGCCAGCAGCGCCCTCAATGAGCAGTTCTTC. Translated, it gives CASSALNEQFF.

With regard to this clonotype: A single base separates this from a much larger clone, so it may be a read error. The V gene is TRBV20-1, the J gene TRBJ1-6; D unclear. Germline CDR1 DFQATT, CDR2 SNEGSKA (reference sequence). The CDR3 is 15 residues long. CDR3 nucleotides: TGCGGTGCTAGTAAGGACGTCCCCGGGGATTCACCCCTCCACTTT. This codes for CGASKDVPGDSPLHF.

This clonotype has at least ten counts. The CDR3 region is CSVGRPGMINNEQFF. The CDR3 nucleotides read TGCAGCGTTGGGAGACCCGGAATGATTAACAATGAGCAGTTCTTC. This sequence joins TRBV29-1 and TRBJ2-1; the D is unclear. Looked up from germline, CDR1 is SQVTM and CDR2 is ANQGSEA. CDR3 length: 15 residues. V lost 4 bases to trimming and J lost 5 bases, with 18 bases between them.

The V and J genes are TRBV28 and TRBJ1-2; D remains unclear. V lost 2 bases and J 6 bases, leaving 10 bases between the germline ends. This CDR3 has 13 residues. Per the germline V gene, CDR1 is MDHEN and CDR2 is SYDVKM. In nucleotides, the CDR3 is TGTGCCAGCAGTTTAAGGGCAGCCGATGGCTACACCTTC. Translation gives CASSLRAADGYTF.

The rearrangement links TRBV7-9 to TRBJ2-4, with TRBD1 matching over 7 bases. Germline CDR1 is SEHNR and CDR2 is FQNEAQ (reference sequence). Trimming at V came to 5 bases and at J to 7 bases, leaving 8 bases not matched to a gene. The CDR3 is 14 amino acids. CDR3 sequence: CASSLSTGQNIQYF. The CDR3 nucleotides are TGTGCCAGCAGCCTCTCGACAGGGCAGAACATTCAGTACTTC. Full variable domain (remainder filled in from reference TRBV7-9 and TRBJ2-4): DTGVSQNPRHKITKRGQNVTFRCDPISEHNRLYWYRQTLGQGPEFLTYFQNEAQLEKSRLLSDRFSAERPKGSFSTLEIQRTEQGDSAMYLCASSLSTGQNIQYFGAGTRLSVL.

This clonotype was detected many times. The chain couples TRBV2 to TRBJ2-2; TRBD1 matches 9 bases. Losses at the gene ends were 5 bases for V and 5 bases for J; bases not matched to a gene: 3. There are 14 residues in the CDR3. CDR1 and CDR2 (germline): SNHLY, FYNNEI. The CDR3 is CASSRDRGTGELFF. The CDR3 nucleotides read TGTGCCAGCAGTCGTGACAGGGGGACCGGGGAGCTGTTTTTT.

This clonotype showed up many times. V is TRBV10-3 and J is TRBJ2-3, with D maybe TRBD1 (5 bases). V lost 10 bases to trimming and J lost 1 base, with 6 bases between them. The V gene's germline CDR1 is ENHRY and CDR2 SYGVKD. The CDR3 runs 11 residues. CDR3 amino acids: CATRGTDTQYF. CDR3 nucleotides: TGTGCCACCAGGGGCACAGATACGCAGTATTTT.

This clonotype was counted many times. The genes are TRBV18 and TRBJ1-1; tentatively, D is TRBD1 (5 bases). The CDR3 runs 15 residues. Germline CDR1 reads KGHSH; CDR2 reads LQKENI. V lost 0 bases, J lost 1 base, and 9 bases lay in between. CDR3 nucleotides: TGTGCCAGCTCACCACCTCAGGGCTGGAACACTGAAGCTTTCTTT. Encoded protein: CASSPPQGWNTEAFF. Full variable domain (outside the CDR3, taken from reference TRBV18 and TRBJ1-1): NAGVMQNPRHLVRRRGQEARLRCSPMKGHSHVYWYRQLPEEGLKFMVYLQKENIIDESGMPKERFSAEFPKEGPSILRIQQVVRGDSAAYFCASSPPQGWNTEAFFGQGTRLTVV.

This clonotype was recorded at least ten times. This chain connects TRBV6-5 to TRBJ2-3; 10 positions match TRBD2. V gave up 7 bases and J gave up 4 bases; unmatched junction bases: 8. Germline V lookup: CDR1 MNHEY, CDR2 SVGAGI. The CDR3 covers 15 residues. CDR3 residues: CASTNRLAGADTQYF. The CDR3 region has the DNA TGTGCCAGCACCAATAGACTAGCGGGCGCAGATACGCAGTATTTT.

This chain connects TRBV7-9 to TRBJ1-6, with TRBD1 matching over 9 bases. V was clipped by 3 bases and J by 8 bases; unmatched bases: 2. The V gene's germline CDR1 is SEHNR and CDR2 FQNEAQ (reference sequence). This CDR3 has 14 residues. CDR3 bases: TGTGCCAGCAGCTTGACAGGGGGTGATTCACCCCTCCACTTT. The encoded protein is CASSLTGGDSPLHF.

This clonotype was observed many times. The rearrangement links TRBV21-1 to TRBJ2-1; the table's D gene call, TRBD2, was not cross checked with the DNA. TRBV21-1 is given as a pseudogene. The CDR3 is 17 residues long. The chain's CDR3 is CASSKKTVPLGYNEQFF. CDR3 DNA: TGTGCCAGCAGCAAAAAGACAGTCCCTTTGGGGTACAATGAGCAGTTCTTC.

This clonotype was observed many times. The rearrangement links TRBV20-1 to TRBJ1-1; D remains unclear. V gave up 1 base and J gave up 1 base, with 1 base separating them. Germline CDR1 and CDR2: DFQATT and SNEGSKA (reference sequence). The CDR3 length is 11 residues. CDR3: CSARGNTEAFF. The DNA of the CDR3 is TGCAGTGCTAGAGGGAACACTGAAGCTTTCTTT.

This clonotype was counted at least ten times. J is TRBJ1-2 and V is TRBV28, with D possibly being TRBD1 (5 bases). The CDR3 loop spans 15 amino acids. Germline values: CDR1 MDHEN, CDR2 SYDVKM. V lost 2 bases and J lost 1, with 11 bases in between. CDR3 residues: CASSLTGRSNYGYTF. The CDR3 bases are TGTGCCAGCAGTTTAACGGGACGAAGTAACTATGGCTACACCTTC.

On this clonotype: This sequence may be a read error, since a much larger clone differs from it by one base. The gene calls are TRBV10-3 and TRBJ1-6; D is perhaps TRBD1 (6 bases). This CDR3 is 14 amino acids long. The germline V gene has CDR1 ENHRY and CDR2 SYGVKD. The CDR3 here is CAISEGQINSPLRF. CDR3 coding DNA: TGTGCCATCAGTGAGGGACAGATAAATTCACCCCTCCGCTTT.

This clonotype was seen a few times. The DNA is omitted, as the CDR3 cannot be located on it reliably, and the CDR3 follows TCRdb's listing. The V gene is TRBV6-1, the J gene TRBJ1-1; the listed D gene, TRBD1, was not tested against the DNA. From its first to its last residue, the CDR3 has 17 amino acids. CDR1 is MNHNS and CDR2 is SASEGT in the germline V gene. The CDR3 is CASSEAWFRGRNTEAFF.

The table lists this clonotype with many counts. J is TRBJ2-7 and V is TRBV5-1; 10 bases fit TRBD1. This CDR3 spans 15 amino acids. J lost 4 bases, V lost 0 bases, and 4 bases had no gene match. Germline assignment: CDR1 SGHRS and CDR2 YFSETQ. As DNA, the CDR3 is TGCGCCAGCAGCTTGGGACAGGGGGCGCTTTACGAGCAGTACTTC. Amino acids: CASSLGQGALYEQYF.

By sample share, this clonotype is medium-sized. This chain uses TRBV20-1 with TRBJ2-7; the D gene is possibly TRBD1 (6 bases). Germline lookup yields CDR1 DFQATT and CDR2 SNEGSKA (reference sequence). This CDR3 has 11 residues. CDR3: CSSGVSYEQYF. The CDR3 nucleotides read TGCAGCTCAGGGGTCTCCTACGAGCAGTACTTC.

This clonotype has a count of ten or more. CDR3 DNA sequence: TGTGCCAGCTCACCGGGGGGACTAAACTACAATGAGCAGTTCTTC. It is translated as CASSPGGLNYNEQFF. The V call is TRBV18, the J call TRBJ2-1, with 7 bases that match TRBD2. CDR1 and CDR2 (germline): KGHSH, LQKENI. This CDR3 spans 15 amino acids. Unmatched junction bases numbered 5, after V lost 3 bases and J lost 3 bases.

Many counts were recorded for this clonotype. For the CDR3, the DNA is TGTGCCAGCAGACTCCGGGAAACCTACGAGCAGTACTTC. This gives the protein CASRLRETYEQYF. This chain joins TRBV6-1 and TRBJ2-7, with a tentative D call TRBD2 (5 bases). Germline CDR1 MNHNS, CDR2 SASEGT. Trimming removed 6 bases at V and 2 bases at J, with 11 bases between. The CDR3 spans 13 residues.

This clonotype was counted at least ten times. The chain couples TRBV18 to TRBJ2-1; 7 positions match TRBD2. The CDR3 covers 16 residues. After removal of 3 bases from V and 4 bases from J, the junction contained 9 bases not matched to a gene. Germline V lookup: CDR1 KGHSH, CDR2 LQKENI. CDR3 loop: CASSPVGEGNYNEQFF. Here the CDR3 DNA reads TGTGCCAGCTCACCTGTCGGGGAGGGGAATTACAATGAGCAGTTCTTC.